Listed below are T cell receptor beta chains from one sample, sequenced in a study of blood T cell repertoires in COVID-19. Assay used: immunoSEQ multiplex PCR; TCRdb lists only in-frame clones, some missing. The sample holds under 200,000 clones; about 74% are singletons and the top ten take around 2.9%. What was sequenced was peripheral blood. Receptors were obtained from an elderly woman with acute or convalescent COVID-19. The CDR3 runs from the conserved cysteine through the conserved F or W.

V,J,CDR3
TRBV5-1,TRBJ2-7,CASSGDRLSSSYEQYF
TRBV23-1,TRBJ1-1,CASSQGAGLQGKMNTEAFF
TRBV7-9,TRBJ2-5,CASSSGQGGKTQYF
TRBV11-3,TRBJ1-1,CASSLRGESTEAFF
TRBV15,TRBJ2-7,CATSRGQREGNEQYF
TRBV12-3/TRBV12-4,TRBJ2-5,CASSIGETQYF
TRBV5-1,TRBJ1-1,CASSLAIFPPEAFF
TRBV24-1,TRBJ1-5,CATSDSQGKQPQHF
TRBV5-1,TRBJ2-7,CASSLEDSYEQYF
TRBV5-8,TRBJ2-7,CASSLRLTGAHEQYF
TRBV7-3,TRBJ2-1,CASSPTSGGQQFF
TRBV10-3,TRBJ2-5,CAISESRMPLETQYF
TRBV5-1,TRBJ2-3,CASSPREGLPDTQYF
TRBV25-1,TRBJ2-7,CASSKSGTRSYEQYF
TRBV2,TRBJ1-3,CASSMGQHSGNTIYF
TRBV6-1,TRBJ1-6,CASSGTATGAYNSPLHF
TRBV5-1,TRBJ1-4,CASSRTGDEKLFF
TRBV12-3/TRBV12-4,TRBJ1-2,CASSQNYGYTF
TRBV5-1,TRBJ1-1,CASSPRTGVTEAFF
TRBV18,TRBJ1-5,CASSPSQGAINQPQHF
TRBV2,TRBJ1-6,CASSGGQGYNSPLHF
TRBV27,TRBJ2-7,CASSLGLAGLYEQYF
TRBV28,TRBJ1-2,CASSRGEGYGYTF
TRBV7-2,TRBJ1-5,CASNLNNQPQHF
TRBV9,TRBJ1-1,CASSQTRGGRENTEAFF
TRBV10-3,TRBJ1-5,CATQNTGDAVQPQHF
TRBV7-2,TRBJ1-1,CASSLDRQQEAFF
TRBV11-3,TRBJ2-3,CASSLGVGGAASDTQYF
TRBV24-1,TRBJ2-3,CATSLLADVTDTQYF
TRBV2,TRBJ2-7,CASRVSGSYEQYF
TRBV19,TRBJ2-2,CASSMSGVAGELFF
TRBV11-2,TRBJ2-1,CASGGVGLNEQFF
TRBV18,TRBJ1-5,CASQLTSDRENQPQHF
TRBV7-9,TRBJ2-7,CASSLKLNIAGHYEQYF
TRBV7-8,TRBJ1-5,CASSLNPGRDIGNQPQHF
TRBV7-8,TRBJ2-5,CASSTGTGGNQETQYF
TRBV6-6,TRBJ1-2,CATVGQGYDGYTF
TRBV5-1,TRBJ1-3,CASSLGTGEFADTIYF
TRBV7-2,TRBJ1-5,CASSPTGSNQPQHF
TRBV6-1,TRBJ1-1,CASSERGAREAFF
TRBV3-1/TRBV3-2,TRBJ1-4,CASSQKTGVNEKLFF
TRBV3-1/TRBV3-2,TRBJ2-5,CASSRGGLAGEWEETQYF
TRBV5-1,TRBJ2-3,CASSPLGSGSTDTQYF
TRBV14,TRBJ2-4,CASSSQGAKNIQYF
TRBV7-8,TRBJ2-7,CASRADRGYEQYF